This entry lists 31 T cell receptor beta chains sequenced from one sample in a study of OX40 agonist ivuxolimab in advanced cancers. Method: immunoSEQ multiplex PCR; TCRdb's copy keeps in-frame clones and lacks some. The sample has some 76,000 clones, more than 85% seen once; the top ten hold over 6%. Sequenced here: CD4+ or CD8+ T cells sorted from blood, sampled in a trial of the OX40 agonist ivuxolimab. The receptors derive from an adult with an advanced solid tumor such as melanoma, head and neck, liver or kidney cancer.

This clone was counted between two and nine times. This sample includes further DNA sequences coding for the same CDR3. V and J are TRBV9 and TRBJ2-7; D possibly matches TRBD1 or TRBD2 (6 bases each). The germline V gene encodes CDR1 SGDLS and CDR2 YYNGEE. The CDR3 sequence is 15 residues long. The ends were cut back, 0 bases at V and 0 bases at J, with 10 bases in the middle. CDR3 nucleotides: TGTGCCAGCAGCGTAGGGGGGGCTGGCTCCTACGAGCAGTACTTC. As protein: CASSVGGAGSYEQYF.

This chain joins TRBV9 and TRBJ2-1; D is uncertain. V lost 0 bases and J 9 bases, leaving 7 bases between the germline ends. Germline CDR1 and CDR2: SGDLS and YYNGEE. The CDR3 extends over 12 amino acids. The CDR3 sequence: CASSVDRVEQFF. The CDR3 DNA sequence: TGTGCCAGCAGCGTAGATCGTGTTGAGCAGTTCTTC.

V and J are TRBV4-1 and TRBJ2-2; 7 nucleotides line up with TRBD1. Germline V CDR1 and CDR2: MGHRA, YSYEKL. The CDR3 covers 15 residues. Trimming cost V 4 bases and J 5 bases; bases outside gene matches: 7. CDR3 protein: CASSLWTGGTGELFF. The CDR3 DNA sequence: TGCGCCAGCAGCCTTTGGACAGGTGGGACCGGGGAGCTGTTTTTT.

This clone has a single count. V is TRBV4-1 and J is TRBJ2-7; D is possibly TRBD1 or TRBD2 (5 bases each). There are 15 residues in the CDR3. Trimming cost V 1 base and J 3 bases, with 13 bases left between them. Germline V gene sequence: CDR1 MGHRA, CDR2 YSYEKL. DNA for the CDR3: TGCGCCAGCAGCCAAGTCCCGGGGCCAATCTACGAGCAGTACTTC. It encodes CASSQVPGPIYEQYF.

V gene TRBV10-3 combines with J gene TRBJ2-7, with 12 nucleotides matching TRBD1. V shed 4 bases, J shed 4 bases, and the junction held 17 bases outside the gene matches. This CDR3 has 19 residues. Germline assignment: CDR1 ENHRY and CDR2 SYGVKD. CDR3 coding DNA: TGTGCCATCAGTGGGGTAGTCGGGACAGGGGGCATCTCCCCATACGAGCAGTACTTC. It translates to CAISGVVGTGGISPYEQYF.

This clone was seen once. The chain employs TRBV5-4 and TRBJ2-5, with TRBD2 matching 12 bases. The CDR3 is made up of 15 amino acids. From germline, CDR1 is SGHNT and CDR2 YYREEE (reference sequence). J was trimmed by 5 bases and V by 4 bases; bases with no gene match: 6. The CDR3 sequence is CASSPGLAGSETQYF. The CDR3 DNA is TGTGCCAGCAGCCCCGGACTAGCGGGGAGTGAGACCCAGTACTTC.

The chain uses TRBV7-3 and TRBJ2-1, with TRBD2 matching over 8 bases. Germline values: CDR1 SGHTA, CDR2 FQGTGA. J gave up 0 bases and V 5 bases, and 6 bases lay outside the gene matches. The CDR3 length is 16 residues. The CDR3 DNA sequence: TGTGCCAGCAGCACCACGGGGGGGAGCTCCTACAATGAGCAGTTCTTC. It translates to CASSTTGGSSYNEQFF.

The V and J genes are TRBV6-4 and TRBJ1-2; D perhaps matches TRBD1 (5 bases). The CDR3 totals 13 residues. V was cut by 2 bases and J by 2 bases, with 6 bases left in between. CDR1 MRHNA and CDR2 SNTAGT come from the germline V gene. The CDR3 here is CASSDRDNYGYTF. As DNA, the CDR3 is TGTGCCAGCAGTGACCGGGACAACTATGGCTACACCTTC.

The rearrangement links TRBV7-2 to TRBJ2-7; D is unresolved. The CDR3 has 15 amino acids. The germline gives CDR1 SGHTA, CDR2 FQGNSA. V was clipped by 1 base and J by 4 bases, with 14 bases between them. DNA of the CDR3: TGTGCCAGCAGCTTAGGTCCGTCTTCTTTTTACGAGCAGTACTTC. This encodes CASSLGPSSFYEQYF.

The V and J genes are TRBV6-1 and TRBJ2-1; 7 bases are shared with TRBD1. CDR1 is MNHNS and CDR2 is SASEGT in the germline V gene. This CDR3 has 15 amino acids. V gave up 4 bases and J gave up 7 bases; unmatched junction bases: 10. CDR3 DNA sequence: TGTGCCAGCAGTGTCCGGGACAGCAATTTTAATGAGCAGTTCTTC. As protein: CASSVRDSNFNEQFF.

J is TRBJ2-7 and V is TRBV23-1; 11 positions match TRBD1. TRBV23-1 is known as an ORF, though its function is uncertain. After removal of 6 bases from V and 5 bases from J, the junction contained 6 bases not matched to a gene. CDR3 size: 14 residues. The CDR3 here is CASRPDRGRDEQYF. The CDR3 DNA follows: TGCGCCAGCAGGCCGGACAGGGGGCGCGACGAGCAGTACTTC.

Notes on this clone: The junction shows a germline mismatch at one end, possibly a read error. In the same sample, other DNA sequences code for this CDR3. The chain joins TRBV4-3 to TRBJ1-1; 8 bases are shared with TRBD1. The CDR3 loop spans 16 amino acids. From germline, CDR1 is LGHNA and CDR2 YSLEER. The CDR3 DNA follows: TGCGCCAGCAGCCAGGACAGGGTGAGGGGGAACACTGAAGCTTTTTTT. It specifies CASSQDRVRGNTEAFF.

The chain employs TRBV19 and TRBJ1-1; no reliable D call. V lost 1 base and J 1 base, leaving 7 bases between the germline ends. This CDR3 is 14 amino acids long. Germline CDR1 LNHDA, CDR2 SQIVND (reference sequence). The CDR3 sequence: CASSIGEGNTEAFF. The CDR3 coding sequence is TGTGCCAGTAGTATAGGTGAGGGGAACACTGAAGCTTTCTTT.

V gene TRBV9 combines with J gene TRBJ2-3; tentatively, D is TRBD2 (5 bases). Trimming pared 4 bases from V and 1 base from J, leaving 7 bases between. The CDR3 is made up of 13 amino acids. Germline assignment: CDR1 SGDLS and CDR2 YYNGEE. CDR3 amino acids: CASSSGGTDTQYF. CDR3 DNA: TGTGCCAGCAGCTCCGGGGGCACAGATACGCAGTATTTT.

CDR3 nucleotides: TGTGCCAGCAGCCCCCTTGGGGGAAGCTCCTACAATGAGCAGTTCTTC. Translating gives CASSPLGGSSYNEQFF. This chain uses TRBV25-1 with TRBJ2-1; D tentatively fits TRBD1 or TRBD2 (5 bases each). The CDR3 length is 16 residues. CDR1 and CDR2 (germline): MGHDK, SYGVNS. Trimming removed 6 bases from V and 0 bases from J, with 15 bases in between.

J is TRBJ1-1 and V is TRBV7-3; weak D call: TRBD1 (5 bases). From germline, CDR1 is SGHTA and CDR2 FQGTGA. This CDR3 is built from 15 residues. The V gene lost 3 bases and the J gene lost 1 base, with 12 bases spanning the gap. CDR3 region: CASSLIHGGNTEAFF. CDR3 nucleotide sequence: TGTGCCAGCAGCTTGATCCACGGGGGGAACACTGAAGCTTTCTTT.

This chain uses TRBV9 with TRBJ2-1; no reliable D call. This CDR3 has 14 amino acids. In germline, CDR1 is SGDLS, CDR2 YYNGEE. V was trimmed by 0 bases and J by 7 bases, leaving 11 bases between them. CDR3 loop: CASSVGGVPNEQFF. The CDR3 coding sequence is TGTGCCAGCAGCGTAGGAGGAGTCCCAAATGAGCAGTTCTTC. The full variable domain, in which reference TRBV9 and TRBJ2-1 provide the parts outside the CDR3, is DSGVTQTPKHLITATGQRVTLRCSPRSGDLSVYWYQQSLDQGLQFLIQYYNGEERAKGNILERFSAQQFPDLHSELNLSSLELGDSALYFCASSVGGVPNEQFFGPGTRLTVL.

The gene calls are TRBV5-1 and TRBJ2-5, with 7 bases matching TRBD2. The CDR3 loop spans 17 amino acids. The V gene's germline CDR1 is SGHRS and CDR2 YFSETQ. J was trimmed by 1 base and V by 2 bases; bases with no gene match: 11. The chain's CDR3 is CASSLASGGPSQETQYF. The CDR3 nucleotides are TGCGCCAGCAGCTTAGCTAGCGGAGGCCCTAGCCAAGAGACCCAGTACTTC.

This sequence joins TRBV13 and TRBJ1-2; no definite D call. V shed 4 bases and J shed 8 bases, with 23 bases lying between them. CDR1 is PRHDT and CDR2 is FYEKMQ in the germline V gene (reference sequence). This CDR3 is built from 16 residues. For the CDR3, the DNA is TGTGCCAGCAGCTCCCCATCGACAAGACCGTACGAGGGCTACACCTTC. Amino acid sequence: CASSSPSTRPYEGYTF.

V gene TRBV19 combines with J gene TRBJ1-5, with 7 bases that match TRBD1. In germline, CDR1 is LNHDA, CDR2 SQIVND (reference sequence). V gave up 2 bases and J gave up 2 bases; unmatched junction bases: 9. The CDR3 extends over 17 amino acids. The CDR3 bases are TGTGCCAGTAGTATACGACAGGGCTCCCAGGGCAATCAGCCCCAGCATTTT. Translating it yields CASSIRQGSQGNQPQHF. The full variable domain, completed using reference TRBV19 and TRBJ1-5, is DGGITQSPKYLFRKEGQNVTLSCEQNLNHDAMYWYRQDPGQGLRLIYYSQIVNDFQKGDIAEGYSVSREKKESFPLTVTSAQKNPTAFYLCASSIRQGSQGNQPQHFGDGTRLSIL.

CDR3 in amino acids: CASSLLSSYGTGKTDTQYF. CDR3 sequence (DNA): TGTGCCAGCAGCCTTCTGAGCTCCTACGGGACAGGAAAAACAGATACGCAGTATTTT. The gene calls are TRBV11-2 and TRBJ2-3, with 8 bases that match TRBD1. Per germline, CDR1 SGHAT and CDR2 FQNNGV. The CDR3 has 19 amino acids. J was trimmed by 3 bases and V by 5 bases; bases with no gene match: 19.

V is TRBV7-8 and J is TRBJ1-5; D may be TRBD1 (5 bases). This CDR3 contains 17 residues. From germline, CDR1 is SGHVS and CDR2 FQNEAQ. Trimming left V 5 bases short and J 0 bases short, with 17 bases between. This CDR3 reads CASSRGPGRTSNQPQHF. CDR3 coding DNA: TGTGCCAGCAGCCGTGGACCGGGACGAACTAGCAATCAGCCCCAGCATTTT.

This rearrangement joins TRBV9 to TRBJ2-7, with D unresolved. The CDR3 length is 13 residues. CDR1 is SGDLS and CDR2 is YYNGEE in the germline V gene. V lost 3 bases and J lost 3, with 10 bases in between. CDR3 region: CASSGTRGYEQYF. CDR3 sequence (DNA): TGTGCCAGCAGCGGGACCAGAGGCTACGAGCAGTACTTC. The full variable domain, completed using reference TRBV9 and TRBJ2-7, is DSGVTQTPKHLITATGQRVTLRCSPRSGDLSVYWYQQSLDQGLQFLIQYYNGEERAKGNILERFSAQQFPDLHSELNLSSLELGDSALYFCASSGTRGYEQYFGPGTRLTVT.

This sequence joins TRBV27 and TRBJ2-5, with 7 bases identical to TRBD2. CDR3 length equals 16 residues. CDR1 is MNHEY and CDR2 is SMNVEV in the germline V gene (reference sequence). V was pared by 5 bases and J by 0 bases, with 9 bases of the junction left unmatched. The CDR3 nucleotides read TGTGCCAGCAGTGTCTTGGCGGGGGAGTACCAAGAGACCCAGTACTTC. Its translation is CASSVLAGEYQETQYF.

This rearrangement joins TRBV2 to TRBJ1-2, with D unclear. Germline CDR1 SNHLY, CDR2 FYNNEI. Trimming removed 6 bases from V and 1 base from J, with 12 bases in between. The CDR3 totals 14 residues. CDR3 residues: CASRLSGGNYGYTF. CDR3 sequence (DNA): TGTGCCAGCAGGCTGTCAGGCGGTAACTATGGCTACACCTTC.

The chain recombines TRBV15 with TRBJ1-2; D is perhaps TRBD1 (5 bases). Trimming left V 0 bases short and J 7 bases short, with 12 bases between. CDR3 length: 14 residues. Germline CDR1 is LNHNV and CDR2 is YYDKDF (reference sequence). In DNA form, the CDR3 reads TGTGCCACCAGCAGAGATAAGGCAGGGCTTGGCTACACCTTC. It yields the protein CATSRDKAGLGYTF.

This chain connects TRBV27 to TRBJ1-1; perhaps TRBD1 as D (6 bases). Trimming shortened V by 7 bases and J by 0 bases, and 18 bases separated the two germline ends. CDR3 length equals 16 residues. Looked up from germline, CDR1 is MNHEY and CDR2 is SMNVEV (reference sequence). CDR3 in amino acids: CASKRGQGWLNTEAFF. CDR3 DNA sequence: TGTGCCAGCAAGCGGGGGCAGGGTTGGTTGAACACTGAAGCTTTCTTT.

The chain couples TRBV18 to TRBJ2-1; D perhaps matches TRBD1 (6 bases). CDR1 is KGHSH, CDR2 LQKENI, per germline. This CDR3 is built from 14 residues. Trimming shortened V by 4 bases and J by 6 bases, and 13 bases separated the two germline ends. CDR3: CASSLIQGPNEQFF. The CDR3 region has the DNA TGTGCCAGCTCACTAATACAGGGTCCCAATGAGCAGTTCTTC.

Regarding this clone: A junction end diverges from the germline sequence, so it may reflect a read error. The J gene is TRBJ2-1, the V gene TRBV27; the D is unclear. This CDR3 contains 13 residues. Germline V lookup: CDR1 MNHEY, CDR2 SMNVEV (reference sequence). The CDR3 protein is CASSVSPYNEQFF. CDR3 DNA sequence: TGTGCCAGCAGTGTATCCCCCTACAATGAGCAGTTCTTC.

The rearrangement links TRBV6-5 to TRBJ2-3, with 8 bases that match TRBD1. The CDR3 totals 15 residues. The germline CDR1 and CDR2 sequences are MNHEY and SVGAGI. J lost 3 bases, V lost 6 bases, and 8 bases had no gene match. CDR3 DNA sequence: TGTGCCAGCAGCCCGGTGCAGGGGGCTACAGATACGCAGTATTTT. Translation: CASSPVQGATDTQYF.

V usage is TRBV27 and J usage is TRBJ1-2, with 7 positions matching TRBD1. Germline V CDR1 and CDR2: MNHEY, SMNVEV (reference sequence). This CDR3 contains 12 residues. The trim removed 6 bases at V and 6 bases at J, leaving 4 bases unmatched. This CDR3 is CASRAGGNGYTF. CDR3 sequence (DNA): TGTGCCAGCAGGGCAGGGGGGAATGGCTACACCTTC.